The TCR beta chain under discussion was sequenced for a study of blood T cells in healthy people across ages. Primers used in a second PCR of about 6 to 11 cycles were a sample-barcoded 5' primer and a J-beta primer mix. TCRdb reanalysed the 5' RACE reads using MiXCR and keeps one entry per CDR3 protein. The table has 1,500,000 or so distinct CDR3 sequences, 59% seen once. Germline assignment: CDR1 DFQATT and CDR2 SNEGSKA (reference sequence). CDR3 size: 14 residues. V was clipped by 5 bases and J by 9 bases; unmatched bases: 10. This TCR came from a man in his late teens or twenties in good health. Specimen: blood. The V and J genes are TRBV20-1 and TRBJ2-1; the match to TRBD2 covers 10 bases. The CDR3 bases are TGCAGTGCTCCTACTCCTCTAGCGGGAGCTGAGCAGTTCTTC. It codes for CSAPTPLAGAEQFF.